This TCR beta chain comes out of a study of cytomegalovirus exposure and HLA in healthy donors. Germline CDR1 is LGHNA and CDR2 is YSLEER. This CDR3 is built from 18 residues. Germline trimming cut 0 bases from V and 8 bases from J; bases unmatched to any gene: 10. PCR amplification relied on 60 Vbeta primers (plus 13 Jbeta primers). Profiling relied on immunoSEQ multiplex PCR, and the TCRdb table lists in-frame clones only, not all of them. This sample has more than 85,000 clones; roughly three quarters occur once, and the top ten carry approximately 8%. The sample taken for sequencing was PBMCs. The source is a female donor in good health and CMV-seronegative. This rearrangement joins TRBV4-3 to TRBJ2-1, with 13 nucleotides matching TRBD2. The CDR3 reads CASSQDGLAGALMDEQFF. DNA for the CDR3: TGCGCCAGCAGCCAAGATGGACTAGCGGGAGCTCTTATGGATGAGCAGTTCTTC.